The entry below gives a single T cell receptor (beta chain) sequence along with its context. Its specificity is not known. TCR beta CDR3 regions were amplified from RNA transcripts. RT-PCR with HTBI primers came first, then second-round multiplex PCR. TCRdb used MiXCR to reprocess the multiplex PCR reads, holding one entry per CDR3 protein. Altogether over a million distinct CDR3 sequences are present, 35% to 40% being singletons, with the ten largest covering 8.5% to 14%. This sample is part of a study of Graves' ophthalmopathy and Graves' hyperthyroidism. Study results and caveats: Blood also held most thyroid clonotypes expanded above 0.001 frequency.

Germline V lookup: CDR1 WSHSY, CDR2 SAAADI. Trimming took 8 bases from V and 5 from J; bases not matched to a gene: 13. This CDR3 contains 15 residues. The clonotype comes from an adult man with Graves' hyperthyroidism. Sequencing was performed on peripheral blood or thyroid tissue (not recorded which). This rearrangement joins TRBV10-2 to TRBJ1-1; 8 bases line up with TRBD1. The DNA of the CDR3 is TGCGCCAGCTCCCTCCCTGGACAGGGTTGGACTGAAGCTTTCTTT. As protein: CASSLPGQGWTEAFF.